The 31 T cell receptor beta chains given below trace back to one sample, sequenced in a study of Tregs in tolerant kidney transplant recipients. The assay was immunoSEQ multiplex PCR, and TCRdb's table has in-frame clones only and misses some. This sample's clone table lists 50,000 to 65,000 clones. The sample was CD4+ T cells from blood, taken before the transplant. The source is a human donor who received a combined kidney and bone marrow transplant.

A remark on this clone: The CDR3 extends 3 residues past the end of the read, so its final part is completed from the germline J gene. V gene TRBV6-1 combines with J gene TRBJ2-7; no clear D gene. Germline CDR1 is MNHNS and CDR2 is SASEGT. This CDR3 is built from 14 residues. Trimming pared 2 bases from V and 0 bases from J, leaving 8 bases between. The CDR3 bases that were read are TGTGCCAGCAGTGAATTAGACTCCTCCTACGAG. This sequence encodes CASSELDSSYE. The CDR3 in its entirety is CASSELDSSYEQYF.

Concerning this clone: The CDR3 end lies 3 residues beyond the end of the read and is filled in from the germline J gene. This chain connects TRBV5-1 to TRBJ1-6, with 9 bases matching TRBD1. The CDR3 sequence is 16 residues long. V shed 0 bases and J 8 bases; nucleotides not matched to a gene: 6. Germline CDR1 and CDR2: SGHRS and YFSETQ. CDR3 sequence reads: CASSLADRGGHSPLHF. The CDR3 bases that were read are TGCGCCAGCAGCTTGGCCGACAGGGGGGGGCATTCACCC.

As for this clone: The read ends 3 residues shy of where the CDR3 ends; the end is completed using the germline J gene. The chain employs TRBV18 and TRBJ1-5; D gene uncertain. Germline V gene lookup returns CDR1 KGHSH and CDR2 LQKENI. With 3 bases removed from V and 5 bases from J, the gap between germline ends came to 11 bases. This CDR3 comprises 14 residues. CDR3 protein: CASSPTPGDQPQHF. CDR3 DNA, as far as it was read: TGTGCCAGCTCACCGACACCCGGGGATCAGCCC. Full variable domain (rest looked up from reference TRBV18 and TRBJ1-5): NAGVMQNPRHLVRRRGQEARLRCSPMKGHSHVYWYRQLPEEGLKFMVYLQKENIIDESGMPKERFSAEFPKEGPSILRIQQVVRGDSAAYFCASSPTPGDQPQHFGDGTRLSIL.

Incomplete CDR3 DNA: TGCGCCAGCAGCTTCTCACCGGACACCAACTATGGC. It encodes CASSFSPDTNYG. The full CDR3 reads CASSFSPDTNYGYTF. The V call is TRBV5-1, the J call TRBJ1-2; D may be TRBD1 (5 bases). The read comes to an end 3 residues before the CDR3 does, leaving the germline J gene to fill in the end. The CDR3 contains 15 residues. Germline values: CDR1 SGHRS, CDR2 YFSETQ. The germline V and J ends were trimmed by 2 bases and 2 bases, with 13 bases remaining between them.

On this clone: The read is 3 residues too short to cover the CDR3 end, so that end is filled in from the germline J gene. The rearrangement joins TRBV19 to TRBJ2-2, with 7 bases matching TRBD2. CDR3 length equals 14 residues. Germline values: CDR1 LNHDA, CDR2 SQIVND (reference sequence). V dropped 5 bases and J dropped 1; count of bases not matched to a gene: 1. The CDR3 here is CASSRGGNTGELFF. Incomplete CDR3 DNA: TGTGCCAGTAGTCGCGGGGGGAACACCGGGGAG.

About this clone: The read stops 3 residues short of the end of the CDR3; the missing end is completed from the germline J gene. V gene TRBV6-1 combines with J gene TRBJ1-2, with D perhaps TRBD1 (6 bases). Trimming shortened V by 3 bases and J by 4 bases, and 9 bases separated the two germline ends. The V gene's germline CDR1 is MNHNS and CDR2 SASEGT. This CDR3 is built from 13 residues. CDR3 DNA (partial): TGTGCCAGCAGTGAGGACAGACCCTATGGC. As protein: CASSEDRPYG. The entire CDR3 is CASSEDRPYGYTF.

About this clone itself: The read terminates 3 residues ahead of where the CDR3 ends, so the germline J gene completes it. This chain links TRBV7-2 with TRBJ2-3; tentative D call: TRBD2 (5 bases). This CDR3 is built from 14 residues. The V end lost 1 base, the J end lost 1 base, and 6 bases lay between the germline ends. Germline CDR1 reads SGHTA; CDR2 reads FQGNSA. The chain's CDR3 is CASSLGGRTDTQYF. The DNA read from the CDR3 is TGTGCCAGCAGCTTAGGAGGGCGCACAGATACG. Filled out from reference TRBV7-2 and TRBJ2-3, the complete variable domain reads GAGVSQSPSNKVTEKGKDVELRCDPISGHTALYWYRQSLGQGLEFLIYFQGNSAPDKSGLPSDRFSAERTGGSVSTLTIQRTQQEDSAVYLCASSLGGRTDTQYFGPGTRLTVL.

Comments on this clone: The CDR3 end is not reached by the read, which stops 3 residues before it; the germline J gene fills it in. The chain has TRBV10-3 and TRBJ2-2; the match to TRBD1 covers 8 bases. V lost 6 bases to trimming and J lost 5 bases; unmatched junction nucleotides: 8. This CDR3 has 15 amino acids. Germline V gives CDR1 ENHRY, CDR2 SYGVKD. The CDR3 spells CAISGRQGTTGELFF. The covered CDR3 bases are TGTGCCATCAGCGGCCGACAGGGGACAACCGGGGAG.

The DNA read from the CDR3 is TGTGCCAGCTTACAGGGGACCGGGGAGACC. Amino acid sequence: CASLQGTGET. The CDR3 in full is CASLQGTGETQYF. The V call is TRBV18, the J call TRBJ2-5; TRBD1 matches 7 bases. The CDR3 end lies 3 residues beyond the end of the read and is filled in from the germline J gene. In germline, CDR1 is KGHSH, CDR2 LQKENI. CDR3 size: 13 residues. V lost 7 bases, J lost 5 bases, and 7 bases stayed unmatched.

As to this clone: The sequence runs out 3 residues before the end of the CDR3; the remainder is reconstructed from the germline J gene. This chain uses TRBV7-2 with TRBJ1-2; tentative D call: TRBD1 (6 bases). The CDR3 runs to 13 residues. Trimming removed 5 bases at V and 5 bases at J, with 12 bases between. Germline lookup yields CDR1 SGHTA and CDR2 FQGNSA. The CDR3 here is CASSLQGRYGYTF. Incomplete CDR3 DNA: TGTGCCAGCAGCCTACAGGGCCGGTATGGC.

Points on this clone: The observed sequence ends 3 residues before the CDR3 terminus, with the missing tail filled in from the germline J gene. The V gene is TRBV6-1, the J gene TRBJ2-1; tentative D call: TRBD2 (5 bases). The germline V and J ends were trimmed by 3 bases and 7 bases, with 13 bases remaining between them. The CDR3 has 14 amino acids. Germline assignment: CDR1 MNHNS and CDR2 SASEGT. The CDR3 here is CASSDSGLINEQFF. The DNA read from the CDR3 is TGTGCCAGCAGTGATTCAGGACTGATAAATGAG.

Concerning this clone: The CDR3 is cut off 3 residues early in the read; its end comes from the germline J gene. V usage is TRBV7-8 and J usage is TRBJ1-1; no firm D call. Trimming left V 7 bases short and J 1 base short, with 19 bases between. The CDR3 has 16 amino acids. Per the germline V gene, CDR1 is SGHVS and CDR2 is FQNEAQ. The CDR3 region is CASTPRGNSWNTEAFF. CDR3 DNA (partial): TGTGCCAGCACCCCTCGAGGAAACAGCTGGAACACTGAA.

Details on this clone: The read gets to within 3 residues of the CDR3 end, and the germline J gene fills in the rest. V usage is TRBV20-1 and J usage is TRBJ2-5, with TRBD2 as a possible D gene (6 bases). The V end was cut by 0 bases, the J end by 5 bases, with 16 bases between. Germline values: CDR1 DFQATT, CDR2 SNEGSKA (reference sequence). This CDR3 comprises 15 residues. The CDR3 sequence: CSAREGGKGGETQYF. The sequenced part of the CDR3 DNA is TGCAGTGCTAGAGAGGGGGGTAAGGGTGGGGAGACC.

To note about this clone: The read finishes 3 residues shy of the CDR3 end, and the germline J gene is used to complete it. The chain has TRBV5-1 and TRBJ1-1; D might be TRBD1 (5 bases). CDR3 length equals 14 residues. Trimming left V 4 bases short and J 6 bases short, with 16 bases between. CDR1 SGHRS and CDR2 YFSETQ come from the germline V gene. This CDR3 is CASSLDVVGAEAFF. The CDR3 DNA, read in part, is TGCGCCAGCAGCCTGGACGTGGTAGGGGCTGAA.

A word on this clone: The sequence runs out 3 residues before the end of the CDR3; the remainder is reconstructed from the germline J gene. The genes are TRBV19 and TRBJ2-5; TRBD2 agrees at 8 bases. CDR1 is LNHDA and CDR2 is SQIVND in the germline V gene (reference sequence). With V trimmed by 4 bases and J by 3 bases, 4 bases remained unmatched. This CDR3 spans 14 amino acids. The CDR3: CASSTGTRKETQYF. The CDR3 DNA, read in part, is TGTGCCAGTAGTACCGGGACTAGGAAAGAGACC.

A word on this clone: Read sequence stops 3 residues before the CDR3 end, and the germline J gene provides the missing end. V and J are TRBV7-9 and TRBJ1-1; D is perhaps TRBD1 (5 bases). V was shortened by 1 base and J by 0 bases, with 9 bases between the two germline ends. This CDR3 is built from 15 residues. Germline loops: CDR1 SEHNR, CDR2 FQNEAQ (reference sequence). The CDR3 protein is CASSLVGGMNTEAFF. CDR3 bases read: TGTGCCAGCAGCTTAGTCGGGGGTATGAACACTGAA.

Concerning this clone: The missing CDR3 end, 3 residues past where the read stops, is filled in from the germline J gene. V usage is TRBV19 and J usage is TRBJ2-2; D is unclear. CDR1 is LNHDA and CDR2 is SQIVND in the germline V gene (reference sequence). The CDR3 runs to 13 residues. V was cut by 8 bases and J by 3 bases, with 10 bases left in between. CDR3 region: CASGQVYTGELFF. Incomplete CDR3 DNA: TGTGCCAGTGGGCAGGTGTACACCGGGGAG.

Details on this clone: The CDR3 is cut off 3 residues early in the read; its end comes from the germline J gene. V gene TRBV20-1 combines with J gene TRBJ1-5; TRBD1 matches 7 bases. V was pared by 3 bases and J by 3 bases, with 5 bases of the junction left unmatched. Per the germline V gene, CDR1 is DFQATT and CDR2 is SNEGSKA (reference sequence). The CDR3 runs 14 residues. The CDR3 loop is CSARLGTDNQPQHF. CDR3 DNA, as far as it was read: TGCAGTGCTAGGCTCGGGACAGACAATCAGCCC.

A remark on this clone: The read terminates 3 residues ahead of where the CDR3 ends, so the germline J gene completes it. This chain connects TRBV5-6 to TRBJ1-1; D is undetermined. CDR1 and CDR2 (germline): SGHDT, YYEEEE. The length of the CDR3 is 13 residues. V dropped 0 bases and J dropped 3 bases, with 6 bases sitting between them. CDR3 sequence: CASSLAGDTEAFF. The DNA read from the CDR3 is TGTGCCAGCAGCTTGGCAGGCGACACTGAA.

On this clone itself: The read halts 3 residues ahead of the CDR3 end, with the missing end drawn from the germline J gene. This chain links TRBV7-9 with TRBJ1-1, with D tentatively TRBD1 (5 bases). Trimming shortened V by 10 bases and J by 4 bases, and 13 bases separated the two germline ends. Per germline, CDR1 SEHNR and CDR2 FQNEAQ (reference sequence). CDR3 length equals 12 residues. The CDR3 bases that were read are TGTGCCATAAACAGGAGGGCCACTGAA. Its protein is CAINRRATE. From start to end, the CDR3 is CAINRRATEAFF.

Concerning this clone itself: The observed sequence ends 3 residues before the CDR3 terminus, with the missing tail filled in from the germline J gene. This sequence joins TRBV5-1 and TRBJ2-7; TRBD1 aligns across 9 bases. Germline loops: CDR1 SGHRS, CDR2 YFSETQ. The length of the CDR3 is 14 residues. Losses at the gene ends were 7 bases for V and 3 bases for J; bases not matched to a gene: 8. The CDR3 bases that were read are TGCGCCAGCCGAAGGGACAGGGCCGACTACGAG. As protein: CASRRDRADYE. The full-length CDR3 reads as CASRRDRADYEQYF.

Note on this clone: The read ends 3 residues before the CDR3 terminus; that terminus is restored from the germline J gene. The chain links TRBV5-1 to TRBJ2-1, with 7 bases matching TRBD2. From germline, CDR1 is SGHRS and CDR2 YFSETQ. This CDR3 has 15 residues. The V gene end was trimmed by 7 bases and the J gene end by 7 bases; junction bases not matched to a gene: 14. CDR3 bases read: TGCGCCAGCGCACGTACTACCGGGACTACAAATGAG. It yields the protein CASARTTGTTNE. In full, the CDR3 reads CASARTTGTTNEQFF.

Comment on this clone: The read ends 3 residues early relative to the CDR3; the germline J gene fills the gap. The chain employs TRBV7-9 and TRBJ1-2; tentatively, D is TRBD1 (6 bases). The CDR3 has 14 amino acids. Trimming shortened V by 2 bases and J by 6 bases, and 13 bases separated the two germline ends. The germline CDR1 and CDR2 sequences are SEHNR and FQNEAQ (reference sequence). This CDR3 reads CASSLTAGANGYTF. The CDR3 bases that were read are TGTGCCAGCAGCTTAACCGCAGGGGCAAATGGC.

With respect to this clone: The read terminates 3 residues before the CDR3 end, so the remaining end is supplied by the germline J gene. This chain joins TRBV19 and TRBJ1-2; 7 nucleotides align to TRBD1. The CDR3 is made up of 12 amino acids. V gave up 9 bases and J gave up 5 bases; unmatched junction bases: 6. Germline CDR1 is LNHDA and CDR2 is SQIVND (reference sequence). The CDR3 sequence is CASGDREYGYTF. CDR3 bases read: TGTGCCAGCGGCGACAGGGAGTATGGC.

With respect to this clone: Read sequence stops 3 residues before the CDR3 end, and the germline J gene provides the missing end. The V call is TRBV7-8, the J call TRBJ2-3; no reliable D call. Germline CDR1 is SGHVS and CDR2 is FQNEAQ. V lost 5 bases to trimming and J lost 6 bases, with 6 bases between them. This CDR3 has 11 amino acids. CDR3 sequence: CASSPIDTQYF. The CDR3 DNA, read in part, is TGTGCCAGCAGCCCCATCGATACG.

On this clone itself: The read ends 3 residues shy of where the CDR3 ends; the end is completed using the germline J gene. The chain is built from TRBV2 and TRBJ1-5, with 9 bases lining up with TRBD1. Germline CDR1 and CDR2: SNHLY and FYNNEI. V trimming: 4 bases; J trimming: 4 bases; junction bases outside the gene matches: 11. The CDR3 runs to 17 residues. CDR3 sequence reads: CASSAGSPGTGNQPQHF. CDR3 bases read: TGTGCCAGCAGTGCGGGTTCGCCCGGGACAGGGAATCAGCCC.

To note about this clone: The read stops 3 residues short of the end of the CDR3; the missing end is completed from the germline J gene. The rearrangement uses TRBV5-1 and TRBJ2-2; 8 bases align to TRBD2. The junction had 12 bases not matched to a gene; V was cut back by 4 bases and J by 7 bases. CDR3 length equals 16 residues. Germline values: CDR1 SGHRS, CDR2 YFSETQ. CDR3 residues: CASSLPGTSGGGELFF. The sequenced CDR3 bases are TGCGCCAGCAGCCTCCCCGGGACTAGTGGAGGCGGGGAG.

To note about this clone: The sequenced fragment ends 3 residues before the CDR3 boundary, so the rest is inferred from the germline J gene. J is TRBJ2-3 and V is TRBV6-2 or TRBV6-3; D remains ambiguous. This CDR3 comprises 16 residues. V lost 6 bases to trimming and J lost 4 bases, with 20 bases between them. CDR1 is MNHEY and CDR2 is SVGEGT in the germline V gene. The covered CDR3 bases are TGTGCCAGCAGCCTTTTGGCTAGAGTCGGCGCAGATACG. Protein: CASSLLARVGADT. The entire CDR3 sequence reads CASSLLARVGADTQYF.

In the case of this clone: Read coverage stops 3 residues before the CDR3 terminus; the germline J gene supplies the remainder. This chain joins TRBV6-2 or TRBV6-3 and TRBJ2-7; TRBD1 is a possible D gene (6 bases). CDR3 length: 15 residues. Looked up from germline, CDR1 is MNHEY and CDR2 is SVGEGT. Trimming took 2 bases from V and 2 from J, leaving 13 bases between them. Incomplete CDR3 DNA: TGTGCCAGCAGTTACCCGCAGGGGCTGACCTACGAG. Its translation is CASSYPQGLTYE. The CDR3 in full is CASSYPQGLTYEQYF.

A remark on this clone: The read comes to an end 3 residues before the CDR3 does, leaving the germline J gene to fill in the end. The chain carries TRBV20-1 and TRBJ2-1; 8 positions agree with TRBD2. Losses at the gene ends were 7 bases for V and 6 bases for J; bases not matched to a gene: 14. The CDR3 runs 15 residues. In germline, CDR1 is DFQATT, CDR2 SNEGSKA (reference sequence). The CDR3 is CSGRSGGPVSNEQFF. CDR3 bases read: TGCAGTGGGAGGAGCGGGGGCCCAGTTAGCAATGAG.

Comment on this clone: Coverage ceases 3 residues before the CDR3 finishes, and the germline J gene fills in the end. The chain carries TRBV6-2 or TRBV6-3 and TRBJ2-1; 11 bases are a match to TRBD2. Germline loops: CDR1 MNHEY, CDR2 SVGEGT. The CDR3 is made up of 17 amino acids. J gave up 4 bases and V 2 bases, and 7 bases lay outside the gene matches. CDR3 region: CASSYTLTSGSYNEQFF. The CDR3 bases that were read are TGTGCCAGCAGTTACACGCTAACTAGCGGGAGTTACAATGAG.